Following are 32 T cell receptor beta chains from one sample sequenced in a study of blood T cell repertoires in COVID-19. Measured with immunoSEQ multiplex PCR; TCRdb has only the in-frame clones, and not every one. The sample lists around 45,000 clones, roughly 80% seen once, with approximately 30% in the top ten. Sequencing was done on a sample of peripheral blood. The receptors were gathered from an elderly woman with acute or convalescent COVID-19.

The chain combines TRBV7-9 with TRBJ1-2; 10 bases are shared with TRBD1. Per the germline V gene, CDR1 is SEHNR and CDR2 is FQNEAQ (reference sequence). V lost 4 bases, J lost 6 bases, and 5 bases stayed unmatched. This CDR3 spans 14 amino acids. In DNA, the CDR3 is TGTGCCAGCAGCTCGACAGGGGGCCAACATGGCTACACCTTC. It is translated as CASSSTGGQHGYTF.

The chain employs TRBV3-1 (or the pseudogene TRBV3-2) and TRBJ1-1, with D uncertain. The CDR3 consists of 14 residues. Germline CDR1 and CDR2: LGHDT and YNNKEL (reference sequence). Trimming left V 3 bases short and J 7 bases short, with 15 bases between. CDR3 in DNA: TGTGCCAGCAGCCAGCGAAGTGGGGAGGGTGAAGCTTTCTTT. Translated, it gives CASSQRSGEGEAFF.

The V gene is TRBV5-8, the J gene TRBJ2-6; maybe TRBD1 (6 bases). The CDR3 runs to 15 residues. The ends were cut back, 5 bases at V and 4 bases at J, with 13 bases in the middle. Germline-derived CDR1 and CDR2 are SGHTS and YDEGEE. CDR3 in amino acids: CASRQTGSGANVLTF. The CDR3 DNA reads TGTGCCAGCAGGCAAACAGGGAGCGGGGCCAACGTCCTGACTTTC.

The chain carries TRBV6-2 or TRBV6-3 and TRBJ2-5; 7 bases are shared with TRBD2. Trimming took 4 bases from V and 4 from J; bases not matched to a gene: 3. Germline lookup yields CDR1 MNHEY and CDR2 SVGEGT. The CDR3 contains 13 residues. CDR3 sequence reads: CASSWLAGETQYF. The CDR3, as DNA: TGTGCCAGCAGTTGGTTAGCGGGAGAGACCCAGTACTTC.

The rearrangement uses TRBV20-1 and TRBJ1-2; D is perhaps TRBD1 (5 bases). The CDR3 is 11 residues long. V was cut by 1 base and J by 7 bases, with 7 bases left in between. Germline values: CDR1 DFQATT, CDR2 SNEGSKA (reference sequence). The CDR3 sequence: CSARVGGGYTF. CDR3 sequence (DNA): TGCAGTGCTAGAGTGGGGGGTGGCTACACCTTC.

This clone has a count of ten or more. The chain links TRBV10-1 to TRBJ1-1; 9 bases are a match to TRBD1. There are 14 residues in the CDR3. Per the germline V gene, CDR1 is WNHNN and CDR2 is SYGVQD (reference sequence). The V gene end was trimmed by 2 bases and the J gene end by 6 bases; junction bases not matched to a gene: 4. The CDR3, as DNA: TGCGCCAGCAGTGAGAAAAGGACAGGGGCTGAAGCTTTCTTT. This codes for CASSEKRTGAEAFF.

The chain joins TRBV7-8 to TRBJ1-6; 7 nucleotides line up with TRBD1. This CDR3 comprises 17 residues. Germline-derived CDR1 and CDR2 are SGHVS and FQNEAQ. Trimming removed 1 base from V and 7 bases from J; junction bases left unmatched: 10. This chain's CDR3 is CASSLVSTGDLNSPLHF. The CDR3 nucleotides are TGTGCCAGCAGCTTAGTTAGTACAGGGGATCTCAATTCACCCCTCCACTTT.

The V call is TRBV6-5, the J call TRBJ2-7, with TRBD2 identical over 10 bases. The CDR3 is made up of 16 amino acids. Per the germline V gene, CDR1 is MNHEY and CDR2 is SVGAGI. V lost 2 bases, J lost 4 bases, and 8 bases stayed unmatched. CDR3 loop: CASSYTSSGSWYEQYF. Written as DNA, the CDR3 is TGTGCCAGCAGTTACACCTCTAGCGGGAGTTGGTACGAGCAGTACTTC.

The chain links TRBV5-6 to TRBJ2-1, with TRBD2 matching 9 bases. Germline-derived CDR1 and CDR2 are SGHDT and YYEEEE. This CDR3 has 18 residues. J gave up 6 bases and V 5 bases, and 18 bases lay outside the gene matches. The CDR3, as DNA: TGTGCCAGCAGTCCACTCTCACTAGGACTAGCGACGGGCAATGAGCAGTTCTTC. It encodes CASSPLSLGLATGNEQFF.

V gene TRBV7-5 combines with J gene TRBJ2-1; the D call in the table, TRBD2, was not verified against the DNA. TRBV7-5 is a recognized pseudogene. The CDR3 totals 15 residues. CDR3 DNA sequence: TGTGCCAGAAATGGGCGGGCCTGCTCCTACAATGAGCAGTTCTTC. Translated, it gives CARNGRACSYNEQFF.

CDR3 DNA: TGTGCCAGCAGGCCTACAGGGGGCTATGGCTACACCTTC. Its protein is CASRPTGGYGYTF. J is TRBJ1-2 and V is TRBV27, with 8 nucleotides matching TRBD1. The CDR3 contains 13 residues. Germline V gene sequence: CDR1 MNHEY, CDR2 SMNVEV (reference sequence). The ends lost 6 bases at V and 4 bases at J; junction bases unmatched: 4.

The genes are TRBV19 and TRBJ2-5; 9 bases fit TRBD1. CDR3 length: 16 residues. The V segment lost 3 bases and the J segment 5 bases; nucleotides outside the gene matches: 10. Germline V gives CDR1 LNHDA, CDR2 SQIVND (reference sequence). The CDR3 spells CASSIHLQGAGETQYF. The CDR3 DNA sequence: TGTGCCAGTAGTATCCACCTACAGGGGGCAGGGGAGACCCAGTACTTC.

This clone has only a few counts. The rearrangement links TRBV19 to TRBJ2-1, with unresolved D. V dropped 7 bases and J dropped 0 bases, with 10 bases sitting between them. The CDR3 length is 14 residues. Germline CDR1 and CDR2: LNHDA and SQIVND (reference sequence). CDR3 sequence: CASTQWSSYNEQFF. In DNA, the CDR3 is TGTGCCAGTACACAATGGAGCTCCTACAATGAGCAGTTCTTC.

The chain joins TRBV19 to TRBJ1-5; 10 bases map to TRBD1. The CDR3 contains 15 residues. Germline trimming cut 6 bases from V and 7 bases from J; bases unmatched to any gene: 9. Germline V gene data show CDR1 as LNHDA and CDR2 as SQIVND (reference sequence). CDR3 region: CASRERDRGGQPQHF. Written as DNA, the CDR3 is TGTGCCAGTAGGGAGAGGGACAGGGGAGGCCAGCCCCAGCATTTT.

The chain carries TRBV30 and TRBJ1-4; maybe TRBD1 (5 bases). The CDR3 covers 14 residues. Germline CDR1 reads GTSNPN; CDR2 reads SVGIG (reference sequence). V dropped 1 base and J dropped 8 bases, with 14 bases sitting between them. Written as DNA, the CDR3 is TGTGCCTGGAGTGAAGGGCAGGGTATCGAAAAACTGTTTTTT. It is translated as CAWSEGQGIEKLFF. Based on the CDR3 plus reference TRBV30 and TRBJ1-4, the full variable domain is SQTIHQWPATLVQPVGSPLSLECTVEGTSNPNLYWYRQAAGRGLQLLFYSVGIGQISSEVPQNLSASRPQDRQFILSSKKLLLSDSGFYLCAWSEGQGIEKLFFGSGTQLSVL.

This chain joins TRBV29-1 and TRBJ1-1; perhaps TRBD1 as D (6 bases). The V end lost 4 bases, the J end lost 6 bases, and 15 bases lay between the germline ends. Germline CDR1 SQVTM, CDR2 ANQGSEA. This CDR3 comprises 13 residues. Here the CDR3 DNA reads TGCAGCGTTGTAATCGACAGGCTCGCTGAAGCTTTCTTT. This encodes CSVVIDRLAEAFF.

This clone was counted between two and nine times. The V call is TRBV6-1, the J call TRBJ1-6; tentatively, D is TRBD1 (6 bases). Germline-derived CDR1 and CDR2 are MNHNS and SASEGT. Trimming removed 3 bases at V and 7 bases at J, with 13 bases between. CDR3 length: 15 amino acids. The CDR3 here is CASSERQVLNSPLHF. The CDR3 nucleotides are TGTGCCAGCAGTGAGCGACAGGTTCTAAATTCACCCCTCCACTTT.

The genes are TRBV6-2 or TRBV6-3 and TRBJ2-5, with 12 bases that match TRBD2. V shed 1 base, J shed 5 bases, and the junction held 5 bases outside the gene matches. The CDR3 has 16 amino acids. Per germline, CDR1 MNHEY and CDR2 SVGEGT. Written as DNA, the CDR3 is TGTGCCAGCAGTTACTTAGGACTAGCGGGATTTGAGACCCAGTACTTC. It codes for CASSYLGLAGFETQYF.

The CDR3, as DNA: TGTGCCAGCAGCTTCAGGACAGGGGAGGATGAGCAGTTCTTC. This sequence encodes CASSFRTGEDEQFF. The V and J genes are TRBV7-2 and TRBJ2-1; 9 nucleotides line up with TRBD1. The germline V gene encodes CDR1 SGHTA and CDR2 FQGNSA. The CDR3 consists of 14 residues. After removal of 3 bases from V and 8 bases from J, the junction contained 5 bases not matched to a gene. Based on the CDR3 plus reference TRBV7-2 and TRBJ2-1, the full variable domain is GAGVSQSPSNKVTEKGKDVELRCDPISGHTALYWYRQSLGQGLEFLIYFQGNSAPDKSGLPSDRFSAERTGGSVSTLTIQRTQQEDSAVYLCASSFRTGEDEQFFGPGTRLTVL.

V gene TRBV18 combines with J gene TRBJ1-4; 7 positions agree with TRBD1. The V and J ends lost 1 base and 12 bases, in that order; junction bases with no gene match: 11. There are 15 residues in the CDR3. Germline V lookup: CDR1 KGHSH, CDR2 LQKENI. CDR3 nucleotides: TGTGCCAGCTCACCACTACAGGGGCGTTCAGTCGAACTGTTTTTT. Translation gives CASSPLQGRSVELFF.

The gene calls are TRBV13 and TRBJ2-7; 10 bases are a match to TRBD1. Trimming at V came to 4 bases and at J to 3 bases, leaving 6 bases not matched to a gene. Looked up from germline, CDR1 is PRHDT and CDR2 is FYEKMQ (reference sequence). This CDR3 has 15 residues. The chain's CDR3 is CASSSSGQGNYEQYF. As DNA, the CDR3 is TGTGCCAGCAGCTCCTCGGGACAGGGGAACTACGAGCAGTACTTC. The variable domain in full, completed from reference TRBV13 and TRBJ2-7, reads AAGVIQSPRHLIKEKRETATLKCYPIPRHDTVYWYQQGPGQDPQFLISFYEKMQSDKGSIPDRFSAQQFSDYHSELNMSSLELGDSALYFCASSSSGQGNYEQYFGPGTRLTVT.

In its sample, this clone was seen once. The CDR3: CASSSDSHSGNTIYF. Written as DNA, the CDR3 is TGTGCCAGCAGCTCGGACAGCCACTCTGGAAACACCATATATTTT. The chain links TRBV7-8 to TRBJ1-3, with a tentative D call TRBD1 (6 bases). CDR1 and CDR2 (germline): SGHVS, FQNEAQ. The CDR3 is made up of 15 amino acids. V lost 4 bases to trimming and J lost 0 bases, with 10 bases between them.

J is TRBJ1-5 and V is TRBV6-1; TRBD1 is a possible D gene (6 bases). Trimming pared 1 base from V and 5 bases from J, leaving 9 bases between. In germline, CDR1 is MNHNS, CDR2 SASEGT. The CDR3 length is 14 residues. The CDR3 reads CASSEGTVYQPQHF. CDR3 nucleotides: TGTGCCAGCAGTGAAGGGACAGTCTATCAGCCCCAGCATTTT.

The chain employs TRBV5-1 and TRBJ2-2, with D possibly matching TRBD2 (6 bases). Deletions cut 0 bases from V and 5 bases from J, with 11 bases between. This CDR3 region has 15 residues. From germline, CDR1 is SGHRS and CDR2 YFSETQ. The CDR3 region is CASSLGQGLTGELFF. The CDR3 nucleotides are TGCGCCAGCAGCTTGGGGCAGGGACTGACCGGGGAGCTGTTTTTT.

The CDR3 spells CASSVMGQGSSYEQYF. The CDR3 coding sequence is TGCGCCAGCAGCGTAATGGGACAGGGAAGCTCCTACGAGCAGTACTTC. V usage is TRBV5-1 and J usage is TRBJ2-7; 9 bases align to TRBD1. The germline gives CDR1 SGHRS, CDR2 YFSETQ. V gave up 4 bases and J gave up 0 bases; unmatched junction bases: 8. The CDR3 length is 16 residues.

The rearrangement uses TRBV4-2 and TRBJ2-7; 8 bases map to TRBD2. J gave up 4 bases and V 4 bases, and 15 bases lay outside the gene matches. The CDR3 has 17 residues. CDR1 is LGHNA and CDR2 is YNFKEQ in the germline V gene. The CDR3 loop is CASSRGGRAGEGYEQYF. DNA for the CDR3: TGTGCCAGCAGCCGAGGGGGGAGAGCGGGAGAGGGGTACGAGCAGTACTTC.

This chain uses TRBV6-1 with TRBJ2-7, with D possibly being TRBD2 (6 bases). The CDR3 contains 15 residues. V lost 1 base to trimming and J lost 1 base, with 11 bases between them. Germline lookup yields CDR1 MNHNS and CDR2 SASEGT. The CDR3 sequence is CASSEGPRGSYEQYF. The DNA for the CDR3 is TGTGCCAGCAGTGAAGGTCCGCGGGGTTCCTACGAGCAGTACTTC.

The count of this clone is one. In DNA form, the CDR3 reads TGTGCCAGCAGCAGGACCGGGACTCCTGCCCAAGAGACCCAGTACTTC. It specifies CASSRTGTPAQETQYF. The chain combines TRBV7-2 with TRBJ2-5, with D tentatively TRBD2 (6 bases). V was pared by 5 bases and J by 1 base, with 17 bases between. The CDR3 covers 16 residues. Germline CDR1 is SGHTA and CDR2 is FQGNSA.

This clone came up once. CDR3 DNA sequence: TGTGCCAGCTCACCACCAGGGGACTACGAGCAGTACTTC. It specifies CASSPPGDYEQYF. The J gene is TRBJ2-7, the V gene TRBV18, with D perhaps TRBD1 (5 bases). Looked up from germline, CDR1 is KGHSH and CDR2 is LQKENI. The V and J ends lost 0 bases and 3 bases respectively, with 6 bases between them. CDR3 length equals 13 residues.

V and J are TRBV19 and TRBJ1-5, with 11 bases identical to TRBD1. The CDR3 has 13 amino acids. Germline CDR1 LNHDA, CDR2 SQIVND (reference sequence). V lost 9 bases, J lost 8 bases, and 6 bases stayed unmatched. The CDR3 sequence is CASQGQGVKPQHF. CDR3 nucleotides: TGTGCCAGCCAGGGACAGGGGGTCAAGCCCCAGCATTTT.

As DNA, the CDR3 is TGTGCTAGTGGTTTGGCCCCGGGGGGCGGATGGTATGAAAAACTGTTTTTT. It encodes CASGLAPGGGWYEKLFF. The chain recombines TRBV12-5 with TRBJ1-4; possible D gene TRBD1, 6 bases. Germline loops: CDR1 LGHNT, CDR2 FRNRAP. CDR3 length equals 17 residues. The germline V and J ends were trimmed by 1 base and 6 bases, with 18 bases remaining between them. Together with reference TRBV12-5 and TRBJ1-4, the CDR3 gives the full variable domain: DARVTQTPRHKVTEMGQEVTMRCQPILGHNTVFWYRQTMMQGLELLAYFRNRAPLDDSGMPKDRFSAEMPDATLATLKIQPSEPRDSAVYFCASGLAPGGGWYEKLFFGSGTQLSVL.

Written as DNA, the CDR3 is TGTGCCACCAGTGATAGGACAGGTCAGTCTGGGGCCAACGTCCTGACTTTC. Protein sequence: CATSDRTGQSGANVLTF. V gene TRBV24-1 combines with J gene TRBJ2-6; 7 bases map to TRBD1. The ends lost 3 bases at V and 1 base at J; junction bases unmatched: 5. The CDR3 length is 17 residues. Germline CDR1 is KGHDR and CDR2 is SFDVKD.